This T cell receptor (beta chain) appears in the sequencing data of a study of monozygotic twins with inflammatory bowel disease. Study-level results: Variability may have been added to patient repertoires by differing immunosuppressive treatments.

Concerning this clonotype itself: Its antigen is unknown.

TCRdb reanalyzed the 5' RACE reads and collapses them to one entry per CDR3 protein, without DNA. The record lists approximately 400,000 distinct CDR3 sequences, of which the ten most abundant hold more than 2%. Material for sequencing was blood. The sequence was collected from a human donor with ulcerative colitis or Crohn's disease, or a healthy co-twin of an affected twin (not recorded which).

CDR3: CASSLWTTLGGEKLFF. This chain uses TRBV7-9 with TRBJ1-4. CDR3 size: 16 residues. The germline V gene encodes CDR1 SEHNR and CDR2 FQNEAQ (reference sequence).